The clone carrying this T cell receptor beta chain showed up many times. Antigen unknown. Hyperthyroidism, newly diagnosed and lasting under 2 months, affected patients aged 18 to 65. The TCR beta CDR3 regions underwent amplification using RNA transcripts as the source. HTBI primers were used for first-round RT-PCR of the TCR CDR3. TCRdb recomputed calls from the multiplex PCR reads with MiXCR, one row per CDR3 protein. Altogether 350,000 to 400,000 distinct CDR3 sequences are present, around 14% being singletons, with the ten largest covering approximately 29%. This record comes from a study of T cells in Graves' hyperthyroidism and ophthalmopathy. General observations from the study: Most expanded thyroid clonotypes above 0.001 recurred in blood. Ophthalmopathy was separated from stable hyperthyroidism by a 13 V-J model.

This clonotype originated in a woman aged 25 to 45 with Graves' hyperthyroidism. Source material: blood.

The CDR3 loop is CSARDSREAITGELFF. The CDR3 region has the DNA TGCAGTGCTAGAGACTCGCGGGAGGCCATCACCGGGGAGCTGTTTTTT. The chain uses TRBV20-1 and TRBJ2-2, with 8 bases that match TRBD2. V shed 0 bases and J 4 bases; nucleotides not matched to a gene: 7. The CDR3 is made up of 16 amino acids. Germline CDR1 DFQATT, CDR2 SNEGSKA (reference sequence).